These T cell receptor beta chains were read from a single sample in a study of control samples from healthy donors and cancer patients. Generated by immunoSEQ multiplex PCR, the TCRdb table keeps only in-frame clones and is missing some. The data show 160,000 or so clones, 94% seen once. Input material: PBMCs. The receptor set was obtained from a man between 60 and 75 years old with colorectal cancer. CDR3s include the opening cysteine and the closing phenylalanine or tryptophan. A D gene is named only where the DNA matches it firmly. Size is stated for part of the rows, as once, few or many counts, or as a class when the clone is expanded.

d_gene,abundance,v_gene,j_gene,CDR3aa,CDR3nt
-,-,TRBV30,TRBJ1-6,CAWTLNSPLHF,TGTGCCTGGACCCTGAATTCACCCCTCCACTTT
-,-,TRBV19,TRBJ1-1,CASSIGLVNTEAFF,TGTGCCAGTAGTATTGGACTGGTGAACACTGAAGCTTTCTTT
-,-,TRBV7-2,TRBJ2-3,CASSLAGVLTDTQYF,TGTGCCAGCAGCTTAGCGGGGGTACTCACAGATACGCAGTATTTT
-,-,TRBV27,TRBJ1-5,CASSLGKGPQPQHF,TGTGCCAGCAGTTTGGGTAAGGGTCCGCAGCCCCAGCATTTT
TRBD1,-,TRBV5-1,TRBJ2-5,CASSTRQGTETQYF,TGCGCCAGCAGCACCAGACAGGGGACGGAGACCCAGTACTTC
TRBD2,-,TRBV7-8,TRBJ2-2,CASSRGLAGAAGELFF,TGTGCCAGCAGCCGAGGACTAGCGGGGGCGGCCGGGGAGCTGTTTTTT
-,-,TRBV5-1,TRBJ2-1,CASSSGGYSYNEQFF,TGCGCCAGCAGCTCGGGGGGCTACTCCTACAATGAGCAGTTCTTC
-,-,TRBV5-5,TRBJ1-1,CASSFWGNTEAFF,TGTGCCAGCAGCTTTTGGGGGAACACTGAAGCTTTCTTT
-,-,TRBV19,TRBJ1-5,CASSMGRNSYYSNQPQHF,TGTGCCAGTAGTATGGGGCGGAATAGTTATTATAGCAATCAGCCCCAGCATTTT
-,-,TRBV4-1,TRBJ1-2,CASSQGRGGNYGYTF,TGCGCCAGCAGCCAAGGGAGAGGGGGTAACTATGGCTACACCTTC
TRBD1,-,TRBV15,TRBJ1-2,CATSRAGQSFYGYTF,TGTGCCACCAGCAGGGCGGGACAGAGCTTCTATGGCTACACCTTC
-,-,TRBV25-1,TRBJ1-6,CASSSRRDSPLHF,TGTGCTAGCAGCTCCCGGCGGGATTCACCCCTCCACTTT
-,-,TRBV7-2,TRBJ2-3,CASLQGGHPTDTQYF,TGTGCCAGCCTTCAAGGGGGGCATCCCACAGATACGCAGTATTTT
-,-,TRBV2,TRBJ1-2,CASSVTTRDYGYTF,TGTGCCAGCAGTGTAACTACCCGGGACTATGGCTACACCTTC
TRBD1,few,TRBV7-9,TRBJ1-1,CASSSRQGEAFF,TGTGCCAGCAGCTCTCGACAGGGTGAAGCTTTCTTT
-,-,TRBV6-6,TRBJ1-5,CASSGQLRDGLTRSNQPQHF,TGTGCCAGCAGCGGACAGTTACGGGACGGACTCACGAGGAGCAATCAGCCCCAGCATTTT
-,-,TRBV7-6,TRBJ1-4,CASSLPGPINEKLFF,TGTGCCAGCAGCTTGCCGGGACCGATTAATGAAAAACTGTTTTTT